This T cell receptor beta chain was identified during a study of T cells in narcolepsy. The study's findings and limits: Autoreactive clonotypes reportedly recurred in blood of same and different patients, not controls.

The method was immunoSEQ multiplex PCR; TCRdb's version includes in-frame clones alone and lacks a portion of them. This table has 26,000 or so clones, around nine tenths appearing once. As regards this clone: The antigen remains unidentified.

The CDR3 has 13 amino acids. Trimming took off 5 bases at V and 6 bases at J, with 13 bases between the two ends. Per the germline V gene, CDR1 is MNHNY and CDR2 is SVGAGI (reference sequence). The sequence derives from a human donor with narcolepsy. This rearrangement joins TRBV6-6 to TRBJ1-1, with a possible D match to TRBD1 (5 bases). Sequencing was performed on CD45RA- memory CD4+ T cells from PBMCs. CDR3 nucleotides: TGTGCCAGCAGTGTGGGGGAGAGGGCTGAAGCTTTCTTT. It is translated as CASSVGERAEAFF.